This T cell receptor beta chain derives from a study of Tregs in tolerant kidney transplant recipients. Whole-study results and caveats: The most relevant donor-specific Treg TCRbeta repertoire apparently came from expansion with activated donor B cells.

TCRdb's table, derived via immunoSEQ multiplex PCR, lists solely in-frame clones and lacks some. The sample lists under 300,000 clones, roughly 84% occurring once. Unstimulated Tregs (CD4+CD25+CD127-) and CD4+CD25- non-Tregs were sorted from PBMCs. A remark on this clone: Its specificity is not known.

The sequence came from a human donor in good health. Sequenced: CD4+ T cells from blood.

CDR3 in amino acids: CASSPSTDTQYF. The CDR3, as DNA: TGTGCCAGCAGCCCCTCCACAGATACGCAGTATTTT. The rearrangement uses TRBV7-3 and TRBJ2-3; no firm D call. Germline values: CDR1 SGHTA, CDR2 FQGTGA. The CDR3 spans 12 residues. Trimming cost V 5 bases and J 2 bases, with 5 bases left between them.